The following is a T cell receptor beta chain sequence with its context. These data originate in a study of blood T cell repertoires in COVID-19. V was clipped by 5 bases and J by 4 bases; unmatched bases: 9. The CDR3 is made up of 16 amino acids. Per germline, CDR1 MNHEY and CDR2 SMNVEV (reference sequence). Original data processing: Counts of nucleated cells, estimated from reference gene primer amplification, were obtained. Measured with immunoSEQ multiplex PCR; TCRdb has only the in-frame clones, and not every one. That table furnishes V, J and clone size, whereas the DNA furnished D and trimming. This sample carries 170,000 or so clones, approximately 80% of them seen once, and the ten largest clones take roughly 1.4%.

The source of this sequence is a human donor in a cohort sampled during active COVID-19. Specimen: peripheral blood. This sequence joins TRBV27 and TRBJ2-1, with 9 bases aligning to TRBD2. The CDR3: CASSLVAGEKYNEQFF. CDR3 bases: TGTGCCAGCAGTCTAGTAGCGGGAGAGAAGTACAATGAGCAGTTCTTC.